This T cell receptor (beta chain) is from a study of CD8 T cells in ankylosing spondylitis. This clonotype appeared many times. Its antigen remains unknown. CDR3 length: 14 residues. The V and J ends lost 3 bases and 4 bases respectively, with 11 bases between them. In germline, CDR1 is MDHEN, CDR2 SYDVKM. MiXCR, run by TCRdb on the 5' RACE reads, gives a single entry per CDR3 protein. The table shows 180,000 or so distinct CDR3 sequences, with roughly 11% occurring only once. Study outcomes and limitations: As for the disease-linked clones, they showed a CD8+ phenotype and occurred at relatively low frequencies in peripheral blood.

The chain is built from TRBV28 and TRBJ2-3, with a possible D match to TRBD2 (7 bases). The TCR originated in a male donor with ankylosing spondylitis or in good health (not recorded which). The sequencing sample was made of blood, either unsorted or a sorted T cell fraction (not recorded which). The CDR3 coding sequence is TGTGCCAGCAGTTTCCGCGGGGGCCCAGATACGCAGTATTTT. Its protein is CASSFRGGPDTQYF.